These T cell receptor beta chains were read from a single sample in a study of cytomegalovirus exposure and HLA in healthy donors. The protocol was immunoSEQ multiplex PCR, while the TCRdb copy is restricted to in-frame clones and leaves out a portion. Among 150,000 to 200,000 clones, roughly 80% were seen once, and the ten largest hold around 4.3%. The sequenced sample was PBMCs. The receptors come from a man aged 25-45 years in good health and CMV-seronegative. The CDR3 runs from the conserved cysteine through the conserved F or W. Each record gives: clone size, J gene, V gene, D gene, CDR3 DNA, CDR3 protein. D genes are given only for firm matches. Only some rows state a clone size, as once, few, many or a class for expanded clones.

. | TRBJ2-7 | TRBV7-9 | . | TGTGCCAGCAGCTCCACGGACAACTCCTACGAGCAGTACTTC | CASSSTDNSYEQYF
. | TRBJ2-1 | TRBV4-1 | . | TGCGCCAGCAGCCAGCCTTTCCCGGGTATCTCCTACAATGAGCAGTTCTTC | CASSQPFPGISYNEQFF
. | TRBJ2-1 | TRBV7-6 | . | TGTGCCAGCAGCCATTTGGAGGGGAATGAGCAGTTCTTC | CASSHLEGNEQFF
. | TRBJ1-1 | TRBV7-9 | . | TGTGCCAGCAGCACGGGACTGACTAACACTGAAGCTTTCTTT | CASSTGLTNTEAFF
. | TRBJ2-7 | TRBV7-2 | . | TGTGCCAGCAGCCCCCAGATAAATTCCTACGAGCAGTACTTC | CASSPQINSYEQYF
. | TRBJ2-3 | TRBV7-6 | . | TGTGCCAGCAGCCTAAGTGAGGGGGGCACAGATACGCAGTATTTT | CASSLSEGGTDTQYF
. | TRBJ1-2 | TRBV19 | TRBD1 | TGTGCCAGCCGAGGGGGACAGGGCCTCTATGGCTACACCTTC | CASRGGQGLYGYTF
once | TRBJ1-1 | TRBV9 | . | TGTGCCAGCAGCCCCACAGGGATCTCCGGGAACACTGAAGCTTTCTTT | CASSPTGISGNTEAFF
. | TRBJ1-1 | TRBV30 | TRBD1 | TGTGCCTGGAGCGTCGGGACAGCAAACACTGAAGCTTTCTTT | CAWSVGTANTEAFF
. | TRBJ2-3 | TRBV5-1 | TRBD2 | TGCGCCAGCAGCTTAGCGGGAGGGCCCGGAACAGATACGCAGTATTTT | CASSLAGGPGTDTQYF
. | TRBJ1-1 | TRBV30 | . | TGTGCCTGGGGGAGGGAGCAGAACACTGAAGCTTTCTTT | CAWGREQNTEAFF
. | TRBJ1-5 | TRBV27 | . | TGTGCCAGCAGTTTAATGGGGGGGTTGGGAAGCAATCAGCCCCAGCATTTT | CASSLMGGLGSNQPQHF
. | TRBJ2-1 | TRBV7-3 | TRBD2 | TGTGCCAGCAGCTTAAATCTAGCGGGGGGTCCCTACAATGAGCAGTTCTTC | CASSLNLAGGPYNEQFF
. | TRBJ2-3 | TRBV7-2 | . | TGTGCCAGCAGCTTAGCCCGGGGGACCCGCACAGATACGCAGTATTTT | CASSLARGTRTDTQYF
. | TRBJ2-6 | TRBV11-2 | . | TGTGCCAGCAGCCAGAACTCTGGGGCCAACGTCCTGACTTTC | CASSQNSGANVLTF
few | TRBJ1-2 | TRBV28 | . | TGTGCCAGCAGTTTAGGCCTTAGGGCGGGGGGCTACACCTTC | CASSLGLRAGGYTF
. | TRBJ1-3 | TRBV7-3 | TRBD1 | TGTGCCAGCAGCGCGAACCCGGGACAGGGAAAAAGAAACACCATATATTTT | CASSANPGQGKRNTIYF
. | TRBJ1-1 | TRBV27 | . | TGTGCCAGCAGTTTCAGGCATCGGGGGTACACTGAAGCTTTCTTT | CASSFRHRGYTEAFF
. | TRBJ2-5 | TRBV5-1 | . | TGCGCCAGCAGCTTGGGATGGTTCGGAGACCAAGAGACCCAGTACTTC | CASSLGWFGDQETQYF
. | TRBJ2-7 | TRBV2 | TRBD2 | TGTGCCAGCAGGGGAGGGACCTACGAGCAGTACTTC | CASRGGTYEQYF
. | TRBJ1-1 | TRBV10-3 | . | TGTGCCACTCAGGGGTTGGGGACTGAAGCTTTCTTT | CATQGLGTEAFF
. | TRBJ1-1 | TRBV7-9 | . | TGTTCCAGCAGCTTCGTGAGCTACACTGAAGCTTTCTTT | CSSSFVSYTEAFF
. | TRBJ1-2 | TRBV11-2 | . | TGTGCCAGCAGCTTAGGTCCGGGGGGCGATGGCTACACCTTC | CASSLGPGGDGYTF
once | TRBJ2-3 | TRBV27 | TRBD2 | TGTGCCAGCAGACTAGGGTCGGCGGGAGGACTTTTCACAGATACGCAGTATTTT | CASRLGSAGGLFTDTQYF
. | TRBJ1-1 | TRBV4-1 | . | TGCGCCAGCAGCCTTATCGGAGTGGGGGCGAGCACTGAAGCTTTCTTT | CASSLIGVGASTEAFF
. | TRBJ2-1 | TRBV7-3 | . | TGTGCCAGCAGCTTATCGTTAGGAGGTGAGCAGTTCTTC | CASSLSLGGEQFF
. | TRBJ1-1 | TRBV9 | . | TGTGCCAGCAGCGTAGGGGGAGACACTGAAGCTTTCTTT | CASSVGGDTEAFF
. | TRBJ1-2 | TRBV6-6 | . | TGTGCCAGCAGAAAACGGACAGACCAGACCTATGGCTACACCTTC | CASRKRTDQTYGYTF
once | TRBJ1-2 | TRBV28 | TRBD1 | TGTGCCAGCAGTTTAGCCGGGACAGGGGGTGGCTACACCTTC | CASSLAGTGGGYTF
once | TRBJ2-1 | TRBV11-2 | . | TGTGCCAGCAGCTTAGTGCCGGGCAATGAGCAGTTCTTC | CASSLVPGNEQFF
. | TRBJ2-1 | TRBV7-6 | . | TGTGCCAGCAGCTTTGACACAAACAATGAGCAGTTCTTC | CASSFDTNNEQFF
. | TRBJ1-3 | TRBV28 | . | TGTGCCAGCAGCCTACTACAGGTCATCTCTGGAAACACCATATATTTT | CASSLLQVISGNTIYF
. | TRBJ2-5 | TRBV29-1 | . | TGCAGCGTTGGGTACCGCGCGGAGACCCAGTACTTC | CSVGYRAETQYF
. | TRBJ2-4 | TRBV30 | . | TGTGCCTGGAGTGGGACAGCTTTTTCATGGGAAGCCAAAAACATTCAGTACTTC | CAWSGTAFSWEAKNIQYF
. | TRBJ2-6 | TRBV4-3 | TRBD1 | TGCGCCAGCAGTGGACAGGGGGCTAGTGGGGCCAACGTCCTGACTTTC | CASSGQGASGANVLTF
. | TRBJ1-3 | TRBV7-2 | . | TGTGCCAGCAGCTTACTTATCTCTGGAAACACCATATATTTT | CASSLLISGNTIYF
. | TRBJ2-7 | TRBV4-1 | . | TGCGCCAGCAGCCCAGTGGGGGGAGGGGGTGGATACGAGCAGTACTTC | CASSPVGGGGGYEQYF
. | TRBJ2-3 | TRBV10-1 | TRBD1 | TGCGCCAGCAGTGAGTCGGGACAGGGTTTGGCAGATACGCAGTATTTT | CASSESGQGLADTQYF
. | TRBJ2-7 | TRBV7-3 | . | TGTGCCAGCAGCCACGGCGAGGGTAGTAAGCAGTACTTC | CASSHGEGSKQYF
once | TRBJ1-4 | TRBV6-6 | . | TGTGCCAGCAGTTACGAGGCAACTAATGAAAAACTGTTTTTT | CASSYEATNEKLFF
. | TRBJ1-3 | TRBV9 | . | TGTGCCAGCAGCGTAGGCCTCAGGGAGGTCGCTGGAAACACCATATATTTT | CASSVGLREVAGNTIYF
. | TRBJ2-7 | TRBV13 | . | TGTGCCAGCAGCTGGGGAGAGGAAGGCTACGAGCAGTACTTC | CASSWGEEGYEQYF
. | TRBJ1-2 | TRBV2 | . | TGTGCCAGCAGCCGCGCCCCTGGACAGCTTCGCTATGGCTACACCTTC | CASSRAPGQLRYGYTF
. | TRBJ2-1 | TRBV7-8 | TRBD2 | TGTGCCAGCAGTGCGGGGGGGCCGTTCAATGAGCAGTTCTTC | CASSAGGPFNEQFF
once | TRBJ2-3 | TRBV6-6 | TRBD2 | TGTGCCAGCACCGGACTAGCGGGGGAGGCAGATACGCAGTATTTT | CASTGLAGEADTQYF
. | TRBJ2-7 | TRBV27 | . | TGTGCCAGCACTTCCAGGCAGGGGCCTCTCTACGAGCAGTACTTC | CASTSRQGPLYEQYF
. | TRBJ2-7 | TRBV7-9 | TRBD2 | TGTGCCAGCAGCTCCCGGGGGGGCATCGCTTACGTGGAGCAGTACTTC | CASSSRGGIAYVEQYF
. | TRBJ2-5 | TRBV15 | TRBD1 | TGTGCCACCAGCGGACCGGACAGGCAAGAGACCCAGTACTTC | CATSGPDRQETQYF
. | TRBJ1-1 | TRBV5-1 | TRBD1 | TGCGCCAGCAGCACCGGACAGGTGGGGGTTTTGAACACTGAAGCTTTCTTT | CASSTGQVGVLNTEAFF
. | TRBJ1-1 | TRBV6-5 | . | TGTGCCAGCAGTTACTCGGCAGGTACGACTGAAGCTTTCTTT | CASSYSAGTTEAFF
. | TRBJ2-7 | TRBV7-2 | . | TGTGCCAGCAGCTCGCCGGGGTCCAGGGGCTACGAGCAGTACTTC | CASSSPGSRGYEQYF
few | TRBJ1-3 | TRBV6-1 | . | TGTGCCAGCAGTGTATTAGGACTGAGCTCTGGAAACACCATATATTTT | CASSVLGLSSGNTIYF
. | TRBJ1-1 | TRBV6-6 | TRBD1 | TGTGCCAGCAGTCCCTGGGTCAGGGGGGAACACACTGAAGCTTTCTTT | CASSPWVRGEHTEAFF
. | TRBJ1-1 | TRBV30 | . | TGTGCCTGGGGCCCGGGACTGGAGAACACTGAAGCTTTCTTT | CAWGPGLENTEAFF
. | TRBJ2-7 | TRBV5-6 | . | TGTGCCAGCAGCGCCGATCAGGGGTACGAGCAGTACTTC | CASSADQGYEQYF